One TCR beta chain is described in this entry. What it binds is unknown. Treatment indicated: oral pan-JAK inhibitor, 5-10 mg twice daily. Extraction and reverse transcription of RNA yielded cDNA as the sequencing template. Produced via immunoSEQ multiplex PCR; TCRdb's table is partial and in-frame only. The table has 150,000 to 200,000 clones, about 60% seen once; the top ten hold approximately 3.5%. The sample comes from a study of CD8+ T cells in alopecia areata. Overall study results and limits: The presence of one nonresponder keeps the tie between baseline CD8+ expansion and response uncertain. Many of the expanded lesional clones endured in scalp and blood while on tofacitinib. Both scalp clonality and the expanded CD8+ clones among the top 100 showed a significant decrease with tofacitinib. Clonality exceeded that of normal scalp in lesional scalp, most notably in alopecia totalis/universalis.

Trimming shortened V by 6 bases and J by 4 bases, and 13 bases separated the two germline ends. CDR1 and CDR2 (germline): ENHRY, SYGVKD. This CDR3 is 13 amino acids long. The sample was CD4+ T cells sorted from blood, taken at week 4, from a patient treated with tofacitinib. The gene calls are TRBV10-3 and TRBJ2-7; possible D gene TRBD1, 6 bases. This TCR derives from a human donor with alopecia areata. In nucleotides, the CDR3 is TGTGCCATCAGACCGGGACAAGATTACGAGCAGTACTTC. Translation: CAIRPGQDYEQYF.